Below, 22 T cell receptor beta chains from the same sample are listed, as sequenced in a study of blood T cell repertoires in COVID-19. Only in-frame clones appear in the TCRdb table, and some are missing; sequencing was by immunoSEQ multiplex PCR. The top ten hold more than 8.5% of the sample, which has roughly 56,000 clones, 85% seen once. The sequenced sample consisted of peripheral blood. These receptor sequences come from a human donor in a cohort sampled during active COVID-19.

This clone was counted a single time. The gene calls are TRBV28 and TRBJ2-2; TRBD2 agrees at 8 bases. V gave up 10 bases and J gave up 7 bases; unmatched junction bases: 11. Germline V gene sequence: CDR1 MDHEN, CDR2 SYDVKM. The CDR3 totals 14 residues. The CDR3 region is CATLREGGGGELFF. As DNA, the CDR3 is TGTGCCACCCTTCGGGAGGGAGGAGGCGGGGAGCTGTTTTTT.

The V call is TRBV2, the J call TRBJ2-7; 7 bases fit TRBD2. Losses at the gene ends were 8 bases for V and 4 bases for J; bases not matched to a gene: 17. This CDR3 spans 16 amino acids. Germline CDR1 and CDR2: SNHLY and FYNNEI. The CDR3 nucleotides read TGTGCCAGCTCGGGCGGGGAATGGGGAGGGAAATACGAGCAGTACTTC. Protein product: CASSGGEWGGKYEQYF.

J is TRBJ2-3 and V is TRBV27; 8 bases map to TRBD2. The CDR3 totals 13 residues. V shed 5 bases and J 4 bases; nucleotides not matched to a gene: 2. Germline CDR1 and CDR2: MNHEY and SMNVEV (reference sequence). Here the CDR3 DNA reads TGTGCCAGCAGTCCGGGAGGGCCAGATACGCAGTATTTT. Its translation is CASSPGGPDTQYF.

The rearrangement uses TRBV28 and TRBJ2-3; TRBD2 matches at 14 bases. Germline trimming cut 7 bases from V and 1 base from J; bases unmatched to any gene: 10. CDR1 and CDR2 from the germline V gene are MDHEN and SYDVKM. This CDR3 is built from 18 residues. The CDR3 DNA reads TGTGCCAGCAAGTTAGGGGGACTAGCGGGAGTCGGCACAGATACGCAGTATTTT. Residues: CASKLGGLAGVGTDTQYF.

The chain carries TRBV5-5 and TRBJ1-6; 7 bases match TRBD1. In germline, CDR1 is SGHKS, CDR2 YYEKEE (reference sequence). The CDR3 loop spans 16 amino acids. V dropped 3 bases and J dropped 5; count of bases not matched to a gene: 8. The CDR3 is CASSSPGTADNSPLHF. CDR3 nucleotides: TGTGCCAGCAGCTCGCCTGGGACAGCCGATAATTCACCCCTCCACTTT.

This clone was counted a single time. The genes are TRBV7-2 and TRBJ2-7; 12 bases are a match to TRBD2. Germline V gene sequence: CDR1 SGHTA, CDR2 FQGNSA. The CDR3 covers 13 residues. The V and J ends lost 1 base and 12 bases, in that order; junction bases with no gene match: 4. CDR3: CASSLGGLAGSYF. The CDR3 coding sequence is TGTGCCAGCAGCTTAGGTGGACTAGCGGGATCGTACTTC.

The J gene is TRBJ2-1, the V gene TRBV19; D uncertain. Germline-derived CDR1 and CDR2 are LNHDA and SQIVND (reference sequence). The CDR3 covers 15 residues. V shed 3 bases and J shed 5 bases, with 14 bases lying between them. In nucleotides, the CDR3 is TGTGCCAGTAGTATGGCCCGTTTGGGCAACAATGAGCAGTTCTTC. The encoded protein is CASSMARLGNNEQFF.

CDR3 amino acids: CASSLRSPASGSFSYEQYF. CDR3 DNA sequence: TGTGCCAGCAGTTTACGCTCCCCGGCTAGCGGGAGCTTTTCCTACGAGCAGTACTTC. This rearrangement joins TRBV28 to TRBJ2-7; 10 bases map to TRBD2. Germline V gene data show CDR1 as MDHEN and CDR2 as SYDVKM. This CDR3 is 19 amino acids long. The V segment lost 2 bases and the J segment 1 base; nucleotides outside the gene matches: 14.

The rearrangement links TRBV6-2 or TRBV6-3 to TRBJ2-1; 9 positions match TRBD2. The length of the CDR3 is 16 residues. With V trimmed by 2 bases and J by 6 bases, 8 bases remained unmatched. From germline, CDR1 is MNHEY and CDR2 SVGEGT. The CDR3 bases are TGTGCCAGCAGTTACCCGTTAGCGGGAGTGGGCAATGAGCAGTTCTTC. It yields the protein CASSYPLAGVGNEQFF.

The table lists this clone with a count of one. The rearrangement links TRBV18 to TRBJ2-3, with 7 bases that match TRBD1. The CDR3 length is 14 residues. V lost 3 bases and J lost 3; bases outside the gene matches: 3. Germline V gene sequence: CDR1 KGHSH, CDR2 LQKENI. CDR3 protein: CASSPETGTDTQYF. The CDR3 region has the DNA TGTGCCAGCTCACCTGAGACAGGGACAGATACGCAGTATTTT.

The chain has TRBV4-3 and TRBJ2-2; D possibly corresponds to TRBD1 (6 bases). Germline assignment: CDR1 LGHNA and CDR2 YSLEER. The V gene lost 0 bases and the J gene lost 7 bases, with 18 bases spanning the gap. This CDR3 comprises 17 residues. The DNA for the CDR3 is TGCGCCAGCAGCCAAGAAGGACTCGCCCAAGGGGGCGGGGAGCTGTTTTTT. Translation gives CASSQEGLAQGGGELFF.

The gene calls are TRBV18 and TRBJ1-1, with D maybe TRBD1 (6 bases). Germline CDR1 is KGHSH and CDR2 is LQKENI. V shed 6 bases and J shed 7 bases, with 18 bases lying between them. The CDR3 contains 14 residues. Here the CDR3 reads CASSRGVGEVEAFF. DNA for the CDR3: TGTGCCAGCTCCAGGGGAGTGGGAGAGGTTGAAGCTTTCTTT.

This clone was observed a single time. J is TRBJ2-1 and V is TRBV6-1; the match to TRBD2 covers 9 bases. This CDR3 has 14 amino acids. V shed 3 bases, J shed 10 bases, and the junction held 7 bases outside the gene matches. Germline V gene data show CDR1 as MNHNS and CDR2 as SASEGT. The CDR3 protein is CASSEGSGRIEQFF. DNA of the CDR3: TGTGCCAGCAGTGAGGGTAGCGGGAGAATAGAGCAGTTCTTC.

CDR3 in amino acids: CASSENQGGLAYNEQFF. In DNA, the CDR3 is TGTGCCAGCAGTGAAAATCAGGGGGGACTTGCATACAATGAGCAGTTCTTC. V usage is TRBV25-1 and J usage is TRBJ2-1, with a weak D call TRBD1 (7 bases). Germline assignment: CDR1 MGHDK and CDR2 SYGVNS. With 2 bases removed from V and 4 bases from J, the gap between germline ends came to 18 bases. CDR3 length: 17 residues.

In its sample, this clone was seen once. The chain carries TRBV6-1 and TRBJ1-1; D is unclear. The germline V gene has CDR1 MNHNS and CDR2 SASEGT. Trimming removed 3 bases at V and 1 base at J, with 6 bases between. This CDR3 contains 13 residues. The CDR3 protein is CASSESRNTEAFF. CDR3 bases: TGTGCCAGCAGTGAGTCCAGGAACACTGAAGCTTTCTTT.

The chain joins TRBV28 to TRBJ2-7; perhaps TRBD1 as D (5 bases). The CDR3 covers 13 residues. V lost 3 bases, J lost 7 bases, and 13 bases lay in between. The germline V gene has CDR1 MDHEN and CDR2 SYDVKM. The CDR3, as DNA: TGTGCCAGCAGTTTGGCGGCAGGGCGGGAGCAGTACTTC. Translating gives CASSLAAGREQYF.

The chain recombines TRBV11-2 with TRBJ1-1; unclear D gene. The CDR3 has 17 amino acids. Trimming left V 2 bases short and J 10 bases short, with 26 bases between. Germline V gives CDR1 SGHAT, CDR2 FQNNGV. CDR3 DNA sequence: TGTGCCAGCAGCTTATACATCGGGGAGCAGATCCTACTAGGAGCTTTCTTT. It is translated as CASSLYIGEQILLGAFF.

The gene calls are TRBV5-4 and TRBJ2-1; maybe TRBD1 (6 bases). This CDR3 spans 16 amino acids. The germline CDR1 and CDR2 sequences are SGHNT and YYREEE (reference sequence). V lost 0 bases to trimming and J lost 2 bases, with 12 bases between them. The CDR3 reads CASSLDRALPYNEQFF. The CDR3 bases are TGTGCCAGCAGCTTGGACAGGGCATTACCCTACAATGAGCAGTTCTTC.

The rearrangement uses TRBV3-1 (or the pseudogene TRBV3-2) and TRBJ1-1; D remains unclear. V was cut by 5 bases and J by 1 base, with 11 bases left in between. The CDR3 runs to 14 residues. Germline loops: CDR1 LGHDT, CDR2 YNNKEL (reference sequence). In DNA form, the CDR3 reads TGTGCCAGCAGCTTTCGACCGGGGAACACTGAAGCTTTCTTT. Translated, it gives CASSFRPGNTEAFF.

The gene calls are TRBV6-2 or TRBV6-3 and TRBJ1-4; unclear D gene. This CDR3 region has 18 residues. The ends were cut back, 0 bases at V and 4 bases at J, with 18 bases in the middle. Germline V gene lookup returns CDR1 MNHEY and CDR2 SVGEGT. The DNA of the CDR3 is TGTGCCAGCAGTTACTCGACAACCATATTCTACGATAATGAAAAACTGTTTTTT. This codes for CASSYSTTIFYDNEKLFF.

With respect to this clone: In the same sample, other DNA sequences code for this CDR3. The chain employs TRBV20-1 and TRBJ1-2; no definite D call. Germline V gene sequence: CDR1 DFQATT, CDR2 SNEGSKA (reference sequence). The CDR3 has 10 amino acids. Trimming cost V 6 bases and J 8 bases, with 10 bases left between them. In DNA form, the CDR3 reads TGCAGTGCCCCGGCCGGGGGCTACACCTTC. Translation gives CSAPAGGYTF.

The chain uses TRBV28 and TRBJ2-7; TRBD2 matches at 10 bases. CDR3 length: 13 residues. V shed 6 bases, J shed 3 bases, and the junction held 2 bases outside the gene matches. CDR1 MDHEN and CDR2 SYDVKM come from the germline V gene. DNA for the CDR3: TGTGCCAGCAGAAGGACTAGCGGCTACGAGCAGTACTTC. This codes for CASRRTSGYEQYF.